The 27 T cell receptor delta chains below come from one sample, sequenced in a study of Vδ1+ human thymocytes. Overall study findings and caveats: Highly polyclonal TRG and TRD repertoires with Gaussian CDR3 length distributions appeared in thymus.

No antigens are known for them. Extracted RNA was reverse transcribed into cDNA. Pooled V-gene forward primers with one constant-region reverse primer generated the CDR3 amplicons by multiplex PCR. TCRdb called clones from the multiplex PCR reads again using CATT. The sample lists tens of thousands of delta-chain clones, more than 15% seen once, with roughly 0.5% in the top ten. Specimen: Vdelta1+ gamma-delta thymocytes from the thymus. The subset here: FACS-sorted CD3+ TCRalphabeta- TCRVdelta1+ TCRVdelta2- thymocytes. These receptors were obtained from a boy in the first two years of life who had congenital heart surgery.

The chain recombines TRDV1 with TRDJ1, with D perhaps assigned TRDD2 or TRDD3 (7 bases each). There are 18 residues in the CDR3. Germline assignment: CDR1 TSWWSYY and CDR2 QGS. The V end lost 4 bases, the J end lost 4 bases, and 25 bases lay between the germline ends. The CDR3 sequence is CALGATHSYNLGGDKLIF. The CDR3, as DNA: TGTGCTCTTGGGGCAACCCATTCCTACAACCTGGGGGGCGATAAACTCATCTTT.

This clone was counted between two and nine times. This sequence joins TRDV1 and TRDJ1, with D uncertain. Germline CDR1 and CDR2: TSWWSYY and QGS. The CDR3 extends over 19 amino acids. V lost 1 base and J 1 base, leaving 22 bases between the germline ends. This CDR3 reads CALGEPRLGVYKPTDKLIF. The CDR3 bases are TGTGCTCTTGGGGAACCCAGACTCGGAGTCTATAAACCCACCGATAAACTCATCTTT.

A few counts support this clone. The J gene is TRDJ1, the V gene TRDV1, with TRDD2 as a possible D gene (6 bases). Trimming cost V 3 bases and J 6 bases, with 26 bases left between them. Germline V gene lookup returns CDR1 TSWWSYY and CDR2 QGS. This CDR3 is built from 18 residues. The CDR3: CALGEHKALLLPAYKLIF. CDR3 DNA: TGTGCTCTTGGGGAGCATAAGGCCCTCCTACTCCCTGCCTATAAACTCATCTTT.

This clone was detected a few times. The chain links TRDV1 to TRDJ1; 8 bases are shared with TRDD3. V trimming: 5 bases; J trimming: 0 bases; junction bases outside the gene matches: 17. Germline lookup yields CDR1 TSWWSYY and CDR2 QGS. This CDR3 comprises 19 residues. The DNA of the CDR3 is TGTGCTCTTGGGAACAGACTCCCAGAATTACTGGGGGACACCGATAAACTCATCTTT. It codes for CALGNRLPELLGDTDKLIF.

This clone was picked up a small number of times. The J gene is TRDJ1, the V gene TRDV1, with 7 bases aligning to TRDD3. The J segment lost 6 bases and the V segment lost 1 base, leaving 23 bases of the junction unmatched. CDR1 TSWWSYY and CDR2 QGS come from the germline V gene. The CDR3 covers 20 residues. Written as DNA, the CDR3 is TGTGCTCTTGGGGAACCGGTGTTACCTGGGGGGCCTCCTAAAATTCATAAACTCATCTTT. Its protein is CALGEPVLPGGPPKIHKLIF.

This sequence joins TRDV1 and TRDJ1; D perhaps matches TRDD3 (8 bases). This CDR3 contains 19 residues. Germline V gene data show CDR1 as TSWWSYY and CDR2 as QGS. Trimming stripped 0 bases from V and 9 bases from J, with 29 bases between. In nucleotides, the CDR3 is TGTGCTCTTGGGGAACTTAGACTTTCCTACGGGTCGGGGATACACGAACTCATCTTT. This encodes CALGELRLSYGSGIHELIF.

J is TRDJ1 and V is TRDV1; 13 bases fit TRDD3. V lost 3 bases and J lost 0; bases outside the gene matches: 19. The CDR3 is 22 residues long. The germline gives CDR1 TSWWSYY, CDR2 QGS. CDR3: CALGDPWALLGDTPLYTDKLIF. CDR3 in DNA: TGTGCTCTTGGGGACCCCTGGGCCTTACTGGGGGATACGCCGCTGTACACCGATAAACTCATCTTT.

The chain employs TRDV1 and TRDJ1, with 8 bases fitting TRDD2. This CDR3 spans 17 amino acids. V shed 5 bases, J shed 8 bases, and the junction held 19 bases outside the gene matches. Germline loops: CDR1 TSWWSYY, CDR2 QGS. This CDR3 reads CALGTSSYVKVLPKLIF. CDR3 nucleotide sequence: TGTGCTCTTGGGACTTCTTCCTACGTCAAGGTACTGCCCAAACTCATCTTT.

As regards this clone: The junction and the germline gene differ at one end; a read error may be behind it. The identical CDR3 is also encoded by other nucleotide sequences in the sample. The V call is TRDV1, the J call TRDJ1, with TRDD3 identical over 8 bases. This CDR3 contains 17 residues. CDR1 is TSWWSYY and CDR2 is QGS in the germline V gene. The CDR3 loop is CALGEAWGMPDPDKLIF. CDR3 in DNA: TGTGCCCTTGGGGAAGCATGGGGGATGCCCGATCCCGATAAACTCATCTTT.

To note about this clone: The sample holds other DNA sequences that translate to the same CDR3. The V call is TRDV1, the J call TRDJ1; no definite D call. The V gene lost 4 bases and the J gene lost 0 bases, with 9 bases spanning the gap. The CDR3 is made up of 14 amino acids. CDR1 and CDR2 (germline): TSWWSYY, QGS. CDR3 protein: CALGGSQYTDKLIF. In nucleotides, the CDR3 is TGTGCTCTTGGGGGATCCCAGTACACCGATAAACTCATCTTT.

The rearrangement joins TRDV1 to TRDJ1, with D unclear. The CDR3 loop spans 16 amino acids. V was cut by 3 bases and J by 0 bases, with 14 bases left in between. Germline V lookup: CDR1 TSWWSYY, CDR2 QGS. The DNA of the CDR3 is TGTGCTCTTGGGGATACCGTCCCCTCTAACACCGATAAACTCATCTTT. It encodes CALGDTVPSNTDKLIF.

The rearrangement links TRDV1 to TRDJ1; 7 bases line up with TRDD3. This CDR3 region has 19 residues. Germline CDR1 TSWWSYY, CDR2 QGS. V was pared by 4 bases and J by 0 bases, with 17 bases of the junction left unmatched. CDR3 coding DNA: TGTGCTCTTGGGGTCTATCTCTTCCGGAACGGGGGATACACCGATAAACTCATCTTT. Translating it yields CALGVYLFRNGGYTDKLIF.

The rearrangement joins TRDV1 to TRDJ1; 7 nucleotides agree with TRDD2. V shed 3 bases and J 1 base; nucleotides not matched to a gene: 20. Germline CDR1 is TSWWSYY and CDR2 is QGS. This CDR3 region has 20 residues. The CDR3 loop reads CALGDGAFLTAPWFTDKLIF. CDR3 nucleotides: TGTGCTCTTGGGGATGGGGCCTTCCTCACCGCCCCTTGGTTCACCGATAAACTCATCTTT.

This clone was observed a few times. The chain is built from TRDV1 and TRDJ1, with D perhaps TRDD3 (5 bases). Per germline, CDR1 TSWWSYY and CDR2 QGS. With 0 bases removed from V and 6 bases from J, the gap between germline ends came to 26 bases. This CDR3 is built from 19 residues. The CDR3 region has the DNA TGTGCTCTTGGGGAACTAGTGACCCCGCACTCACATACGAGACATAAACTCATCTTT. This translates into CALGELVTPHSHTRHKLIF.

This clone showed up just once. This sequence joins TRDV1 and TRDJ1, with D perhaps TRDD2 (6 bases). Trimming took 4 bases from V and 4 from J, leaving 34 bases between them. Germline-derived CDR1 and CDR2 are TSWWSYY and QGS. The CDR3 sequence is 21 residues long. CDR3 DNA sequence: TGTGCTCTTGGGGTTCAACGGCCTTCCCGACGGGGCGTACGGCGGGGCGATAAACTCATCTTT. Translated: CALGVQRPSRRGVRRGDKLIF.

The chain couples TRDV1 to TRDJ1; TRDD3 aligns across 12 bases. The V segment lost 5 bases and the J segment 2 bases; nucleotides outside the gene matches: 12. The CDR3 spans 18 residues. Germline V gives CDR1 TSWWSYY, CDR2 QGS. The CDR3 here is CALGPCLGDTERTDKLIF. The CDR3 nucleotides read TGTGCTCTTGGGCCTTGCCTGGGGGATACGGAGAGGACCGATAAACTCATCTTT.

The rearrangement joins TRDV1 to TRDJ1, with TRDD2 matching over 7 bases. Looked up from germline, CDR1 is TSWWSYY and CDR2 is QGS. V was pared by 2 bases and J by 5 bases, with 17 bases of the junction left unmatched. The CDR3 sequence is 18 residues long. This CDR3 reads CALGEEFLRVGFRDKLIF. In DNA form, the CDR3 reads TGTGCTCTTGGGGAAGAATTCCTACGAGTGGGATTTCGTGATAAACTCATCTTT.

This clone was detected only a few times. A junction end diverges from the germline sequence, so it may reflect a read error. This specimen includes other DNA sequences encoding the same CDR3. The chain carries TRDV2 and TRDJ1, with 10 positions matching TRDD3. CDR3 length: 16 amino acids. CDR1 and CDR2 (germline): GEAIGNYY, EKD. CDR3 sequence reads: CACDQYWGMDTDKLIF. The CDR3 DNA is TGTGCCTGTGACCAGTACTGGGGGATGGACACTGATAAACTCATCTTT.

V is TRDV1 and J is TRDJ1; the match to TRDD3 covers 8 bases. Germline-derived CDR1 and CDR2 are TSWWSYY and QGS. CDR3 length: 17 amino acids. V was pared by 0 bases and J by 2 bases, with 8 bases of the junction left unmatched. DNA of the CDR3: TGTGCTCTTGGGGAACTGTCTGCCTTGGGGGATACCGATAAACTCATCTTT. Its protein is CALGELSALGDTDKLIF.

This clone was counted many times. The gene calls are TRDV2 and TRDJ1; TRDD3 matches 9 bases. The V and J ends lost 0 bases and 0 bases, in that order; junction bases with no gene match: 10. The CDR3 covers 18 residues. Germline CDR1 reads GEAIGNYY; CDR2 reads EKD. CDR3 sequence (DNA): TGTGCCTGTGACACCGATGAAGGGGATACGTTTGACACCGATAAACTCATCTTT. This encodes CACDTDEGDTFDTDKLIF.

This clone was seen a handful of times. The chain carries TRDV1 and TRDJ1; TRDD3 matches 9 bases. Germline V gene data show CDR1 as TSWWSYY and CDR2 as QGS. This CDR3 is 27 amino acids long. The V gene end was trimmed by 3 bases and the J gene end by 0 bases; junction bases not matched to a gene: 38. For the CDR3, the DNA is TGTGCTCTTGGGGATCTCCCCCTATTCCTCAGTAAGCCGTACTGGGGGACCCCTATCTGGTACACCGATAAACTCATCTTT. This translates into CALGDLPLFLSKPYWGTPIWYTDKLIF.

This chain uses TRDV1 with TRDJ1, with 13 bases identical to TRDD3. Germline-derived CDR1 and CDR2 are TSWWSYY and QGS. This CDR3 has 27 residues. V shed 4 bases, J shed 1 base, and the junction held 36 bases outside the gene matches. In DNA, the CDR3 is TGTGCTCTTGGGGTCCCAAAAAGCTCTATACCCCGTACTGGGGGATACGGCGGGATCGTTATCACCGATAAACTCATCTTT. This encodes CALGVPKSSIPRTGGYGGIVITDKLIF.

V and J are TRDV1 and TRDJ1; TRDD3 matches at 11 bases. The CDR3 has 21 residues. V was pared by 3 bases and J by 2 bases, with 20 bases of the junction left unmatched. In germline, CDR1 is TSWWSYY, CDR2 QGS. CDR3 protein: CALGDSPNLSYWGIDTDKLIF. The CDR3, as DNA: TGTGCTCTTGGGGATTCCCCAAATTTGTCCTACTGGGGGATAGATACCGATAAACTCATCTTT.

The chain recombines TRDV1 with TRDJ1, with TRDD3 matching 9 bases. The CDR3 totals 22 residues. Germline lookup yields CDR1 TSWWSYY and CDR2 QGS. Trimming cost V 0 bases and J 0 bases; bases outside gene matches: 20. In nucleotides, the CDR3 is TGTGCTCTTGGGGAACTTCCATTTTTGGTTACTGGGGATACGAAGTACACCGATAAACTCATCTTT. The encoded protein is CALGELPFLVTGDTKYTDKLIF.

The chain combines TRDV1 with TRDJ1, with D possibly TRDD3 on 10 matching bases. Between the trimmed V and J ends, which lost 0 bases and 0 bases, there was a span of 32 bases. Germline CDR1 reads TSWWSYY; CDR2 reads QGS. The CDR3 length is 23 residues. CDR3 in DNA: TGTGCTCTTGGGGAACTATTGGCCTTCCTACAAAGCACTGGGGGATGCCACACCGATAAACTCATCTTT. Translating gives CALGELLAFLQSTGGCHTDKLIF.

This clone was detected many times. The sample contains more than one DNA sequence encoding this CDR3. The rearrangement joins TRDV2 to TRDJ1, with 10 bases identical to TRDD3. The CDR3 runs 17 residues. V lost 3 bases and J lost 2; bases outside the gene matches: 11. The germline CDR1 and CDR2 sequences are GEAIGNYY and EKD. The CDR3, as DNA: TGTGCCTGTGACCTGGGGGATAGCCGGGTACGTACCGATAAACTCATCTTT. It is translated as CACDLGDSRVRTDKLIF.

This clone appeared once. V gene TRDV1 combines with J gene TRDJ1; D is undetermined. The ends were cut back, 0 bases at V and 0 bases at J, with 32 bases in the middle. Germline CDR1 reads TSWWSYY; CDR2 reads QGS. This CDR3 has 23 amino acids. The DNA for the CDR3 is TGTGCTCTTGGGGAACTCATAACTTCTTACCGGAGTGGGACCTCCCCGTACACCGATAAACTCATCTTT. The encoded protein is CALGELITSYRSGTSPYTDKLIF.